This paragraph covers one TCR beta chain sequence. Its antigen remains unknown. This CDR3 is also generated by other DNA sequences in the sample. Per germline, CDR1 MNHEY and CDR2 SVGAGI. The CDR3 contains 14 residues. V lost 3 bases and J lost 1, with 9 bases in between. These data belong to a study of T cell responses to AZD1222 COVID-19 vaccine. Overall study: Second-dose groups at about 4 or about 12 weeks were pooled. Study findings and constraints: The donor cohort was predominantly white British with a female majority, and clonal diversity may have been underestimated.

Libraries were prepared by immunoSEQ multiplex PCR; TCRdb keeps only in-frame clonotypes and omits some of them. The repertoire has about 110,000 clones, approximately 89% of them found once; the top ten carry less than 4.5%. The TCR was taken from an adult in good health. The chain couples TRBV6-5 to TRBJ1-1; maybe TRBD1 (5 bases). The sequenced sample was peripheral blood, obtained on day 0 of AZD1222 vaccination. CDR3 loop: CASSYSGRNTEAFF. DNA of the CDR3: TGTGCCAGCAGTTATTCGGGACGGAACACTGAAGCTTTCTTT.